The clone carrying this T cell receptor (beta chain) appeared a few times. As yet, its antigen is unknown. Trimming cost V 0 bases and J 7 bases; bases outside gene matches: 11. Germline CDR1 is MGHRA and CDR2 is YSYEKL. CDR3 size: 17 residues. Preparation of the TCRbeta library used unique molecular identifiers. TCRdb re-analysed the PCR reads in MiXCR, keeping a single row per CDR3 protein. Here the sample spans 130,000 to 150,000 distinct CDR3 sequences, 7.5% to 9% being singletons. This record belongs to a study of T-cell reconstitution after alpha-beta-depleted transplantation in children. Study results and caveats: A year post-transplant, T-cell counts and diversity derived mostly from newly produced T cells. Roughly two months post-transplant, alpha-beta T cells reportedly originated from several hundred graft clones that had expanded. Some patients' high day-60 TCRbeta diversity was traced to surviving recipient T cells and thymic progenitors.

The chain recombines TRBV4-1 with TRBJ1-2; 10 bases map to TRBD1. This TCR derives from a female patient aged 2 to 10 who had a stem cell transplant for congenital amegakaryocytic thrombocytopenia, so the T cells may come from the graft donor. The sequenced sample was PBMCs, mostly from graft donor cells, obtained 180 days after TCRalphabeta/CD19-depleted stem cell transplant. The CDR3: CASSQDGKGQGRSGYTF. DNA of the CDR3: TGCGCCAGCAGCCAAGATGGGAAGGGACAGGGGAGAAGTGGCTACACCTTC.